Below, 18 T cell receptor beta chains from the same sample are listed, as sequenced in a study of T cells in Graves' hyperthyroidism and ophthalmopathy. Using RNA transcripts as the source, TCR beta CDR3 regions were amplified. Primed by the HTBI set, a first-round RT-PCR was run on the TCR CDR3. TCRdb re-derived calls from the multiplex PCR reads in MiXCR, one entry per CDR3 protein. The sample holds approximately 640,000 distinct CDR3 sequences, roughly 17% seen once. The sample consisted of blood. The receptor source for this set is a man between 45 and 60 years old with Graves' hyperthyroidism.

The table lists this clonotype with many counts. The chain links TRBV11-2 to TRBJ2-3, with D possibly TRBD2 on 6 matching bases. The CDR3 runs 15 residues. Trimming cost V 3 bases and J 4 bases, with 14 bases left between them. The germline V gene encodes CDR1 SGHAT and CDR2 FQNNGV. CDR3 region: CASSFTGEPSDTQYF. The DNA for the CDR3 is TGTGCCAGCAGCTTTACGGGGGAGCCCTCAGATACGCAGTATTTT.

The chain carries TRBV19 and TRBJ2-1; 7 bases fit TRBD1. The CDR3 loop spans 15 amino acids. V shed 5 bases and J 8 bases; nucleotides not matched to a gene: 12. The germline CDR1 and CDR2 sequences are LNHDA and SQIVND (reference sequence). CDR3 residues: CASSPTVTGLDEQFF. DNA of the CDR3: TGTGCCAGTAGTCCAACCGTGACAGGGCTGGATGAGCAGTTCTTC.

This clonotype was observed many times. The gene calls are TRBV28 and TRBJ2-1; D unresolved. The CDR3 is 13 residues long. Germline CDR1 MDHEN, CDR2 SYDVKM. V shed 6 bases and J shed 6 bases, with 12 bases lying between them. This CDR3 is CASRSDTLNEQFF. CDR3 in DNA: TGTGCCAGCAGATCAGACACCCTCAATGAGCAGTTCTTC.

DNA for the CDR3: TGTGCCTGGAGTGGTGCAGATACGCAGTATTTT. Protein product: CAWSGADTQYF. The chain couples TRBV30 to TRBJ2-3; D is ambiguous. CDR1 and CDR2 (germline): GTSNPN, SVGIG (reference sequence). The CDR3 is 11 residues long. V was trimmed by 1 base and J by 4 bases, leaving 3 bases between them.

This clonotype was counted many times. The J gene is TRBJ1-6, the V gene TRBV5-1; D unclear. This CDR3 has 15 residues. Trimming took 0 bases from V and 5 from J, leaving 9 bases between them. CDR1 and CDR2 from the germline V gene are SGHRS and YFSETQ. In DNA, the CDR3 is TGCGCCAGCAGCTTGGCCCAGGCGGATAATTCACCCCTCCACTTT. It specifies CASSLAQADNSPLHF.

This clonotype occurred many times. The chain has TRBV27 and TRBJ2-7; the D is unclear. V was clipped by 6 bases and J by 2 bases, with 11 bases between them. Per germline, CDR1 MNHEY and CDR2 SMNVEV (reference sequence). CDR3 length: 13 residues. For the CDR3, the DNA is TGTGCCAGCAGATCCGAACCCACCTACGAGCAGTACTTC. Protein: CASRSEPTYEQYF.

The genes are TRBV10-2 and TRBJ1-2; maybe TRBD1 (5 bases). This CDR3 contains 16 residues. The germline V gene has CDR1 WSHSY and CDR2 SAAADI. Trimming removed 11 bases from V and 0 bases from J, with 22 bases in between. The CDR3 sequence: CAPGEGRDLANYGYTF. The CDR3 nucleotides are TGCGCCCCCGGGGAGGGCAGGGACCTAGCTAACTATGGCTACACCTTC.

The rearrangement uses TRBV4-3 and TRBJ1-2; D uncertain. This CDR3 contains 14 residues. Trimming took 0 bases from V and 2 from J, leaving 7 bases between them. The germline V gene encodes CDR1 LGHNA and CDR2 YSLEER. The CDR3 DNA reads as TGCGCCAGCAGCCAAGATATAGCCAACTATGGCTACACCTTC. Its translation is CASSQDIANYGYTF.

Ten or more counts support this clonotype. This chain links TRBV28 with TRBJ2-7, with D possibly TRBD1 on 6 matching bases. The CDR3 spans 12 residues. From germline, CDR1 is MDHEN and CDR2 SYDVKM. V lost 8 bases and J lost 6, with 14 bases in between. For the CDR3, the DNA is TGTGCCAGCGGAACAGGGTTAGGCGAGCAGTACTTC. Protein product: CASGTGLGEQYF.

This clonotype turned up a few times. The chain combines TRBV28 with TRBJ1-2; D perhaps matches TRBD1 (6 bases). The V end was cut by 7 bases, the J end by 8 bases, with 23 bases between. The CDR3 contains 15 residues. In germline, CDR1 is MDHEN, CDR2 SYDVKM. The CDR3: CASTPHRGLNQGYTF. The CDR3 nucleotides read TGTGCCAGCACCCCCCATCGGGGGCTTAACCAAGGCTACACCTTC.

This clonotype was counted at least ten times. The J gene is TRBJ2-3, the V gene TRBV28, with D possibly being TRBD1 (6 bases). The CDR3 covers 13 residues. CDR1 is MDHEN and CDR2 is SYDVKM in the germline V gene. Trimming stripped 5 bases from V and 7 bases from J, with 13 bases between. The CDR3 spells CASSLTGTHTQYF. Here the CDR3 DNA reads TGTGCCAGCAGTCTCACCGGGACACATACGCAGTATTTT. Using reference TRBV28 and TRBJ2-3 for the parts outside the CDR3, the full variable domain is DVKVTQSSRYLVKRTGEKVFLECVQDMDHENMFWYRQDPGLGLRLIYFSYDVKMKEKGDIPEGYSVSREKKERFSLILESASTNQTSMYLCASSLTGTHTQYFGPGTRLTVL.

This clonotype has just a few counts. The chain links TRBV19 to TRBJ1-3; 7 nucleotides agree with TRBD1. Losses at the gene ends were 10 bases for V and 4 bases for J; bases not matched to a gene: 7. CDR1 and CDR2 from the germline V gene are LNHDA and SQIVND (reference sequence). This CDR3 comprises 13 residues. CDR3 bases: TGTGCCACCTCGACAGGGATCGGAAACACCATATATTTT. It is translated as CATSTGIGNTIYF.

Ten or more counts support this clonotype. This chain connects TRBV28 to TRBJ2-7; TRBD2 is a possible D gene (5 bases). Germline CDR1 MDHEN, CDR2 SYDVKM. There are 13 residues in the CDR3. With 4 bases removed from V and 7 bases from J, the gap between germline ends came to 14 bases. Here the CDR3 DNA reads TGTGCCAGCAGTTACTTAGGCAGAGGGGAGCAGTACTTC. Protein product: CASSYLGRGEQYF.

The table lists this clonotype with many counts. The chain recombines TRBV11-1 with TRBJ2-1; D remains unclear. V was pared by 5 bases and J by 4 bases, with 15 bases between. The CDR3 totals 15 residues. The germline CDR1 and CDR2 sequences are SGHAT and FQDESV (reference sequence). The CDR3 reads CASSLEGILYNEQFF. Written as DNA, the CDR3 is TGTGCCAGCAGCCTAGAAGGGATTTTATACAATGAGCAGTTCTTC.

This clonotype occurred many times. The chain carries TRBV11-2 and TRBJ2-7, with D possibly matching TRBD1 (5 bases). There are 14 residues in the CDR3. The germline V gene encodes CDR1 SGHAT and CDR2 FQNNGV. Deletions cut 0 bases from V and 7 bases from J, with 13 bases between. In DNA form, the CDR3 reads TGTGCCAGCAGCTTAGACTCCCAGGGATGGGAGCAGTACTTC. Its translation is CASSLDSQGWEQYF. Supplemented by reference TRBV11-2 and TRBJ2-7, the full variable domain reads EAGVAQSPRYKIIEKRQSVAFWCNPISGHATLYWYQQILGQGPKLLIQFQNNGVVDDSQLPKDRFSAERLKGVDSTLKIQPAKLEDSAVYLCASSLDSQGWEQYFGPGTRLTVT.

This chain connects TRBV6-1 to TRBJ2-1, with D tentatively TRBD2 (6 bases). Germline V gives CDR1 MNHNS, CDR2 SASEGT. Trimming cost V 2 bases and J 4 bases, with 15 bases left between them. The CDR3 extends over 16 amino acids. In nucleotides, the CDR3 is TGTGCCAGCAGTGAATATACGGGAGCCAGATACAATGAGCAGTTCTTC. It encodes CASSEYTGARYNEQFF.

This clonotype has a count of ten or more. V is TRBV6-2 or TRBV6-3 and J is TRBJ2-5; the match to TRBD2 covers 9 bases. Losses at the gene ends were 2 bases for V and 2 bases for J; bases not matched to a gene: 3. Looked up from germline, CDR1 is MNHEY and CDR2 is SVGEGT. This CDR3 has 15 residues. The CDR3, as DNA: TGTGCCAGCAGTTACGGGCTAGCGGGACAAGAGACCCAGTACTTC. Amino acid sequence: CASSYGLAGQETQYF.

CDR3 sequence: CASSTKGLAVTDTQYF. CDR3 nucleotide sequence: TGTGCCAGCAGTACAAAGGGACTAGCGGTAACAGATACGCAGTATTTT. The rearrangement links TRBV2 to TRBJ2-3; TRBD2 matches 11 bases. The CDR3 runs 16 residues. The V gene end was trimmed by 5 bases and the J gene end by 3 bases; junction bases not matched to a gene: 7. CDR1 is SNHLY, CDR2 FYNNEI, per germline. The variable domain in full, with the rest retrieved from reference TRBV2 and TRBJ2-3, is EPEVTQTPSHQVTQMGQEVILRCVPISNHLYFYWYRQILGQKVEFLVSFYNNEISEKSEIFDDQFSVERPDGSNFTLKIRSTKLEDSAMYFCASSTKGLAVTDTQYFGPGTRLTVL.